This entry lists 6 T cell receptor beta chains sequenced from one sample in a study of early T cells in non-severe SARS-CoV-2 infection. TCRdb reanalysed the 5' RACE reads using MiXCR and keeps one entry per CDR3 protein. The table records more than 85,000 distinct CDR3 sequences, about 12% of them present only once. The sample here was whole blood, taken at baseline. The source of these receptors is an adult who was a healthcare worker with PCR-confirmed SARS-CoV-2 infection or an uninfected control (not recorded which).

The rearrangement uses TRBV20-1 and TRBJ2-2; 8 bases line up with TRBD2. The CDR3 length is 15 residues. Per the germline V gene, CDR1 is DFQATT and CDR2 is SNEGSKA (reference sequence). Germline trimming cut 5 bases from V and 4 bases from J; bases unmatched to any gene: 9. The CDR3 DNA follows: TGCAGTGCTCTTCGAGGACTAGCAGTCACCGGGGAGCTGTTTTTT. Residues: CSALRGLAVTGELFF.

V gene TRBV29-1 combines with J gene TRBJ2-3, with D perhaps matching TRBD2 (5 bases). V lost 6 bases to trimming and J lost 1 base, with 14 bases between them. Germline CDR1 is SQVTM and CDR2 is ANQGSEA. CDR3 length equals 14 residues. CDR3 loop: CSVPDWTRTDTQYF. Here the CDR3 DNA reads TGCAGCGTCCCGGACTGGACCCGCACAGATACGCAGTATTTT.

The V call is TRBV6-2 or TRBV6-3, the J call TRBJ2-7; 14 positions match TRBD2. This CDR3 contains 15 residues. Germline CDR1 MNHEY, CDR2 SVGEGT. V was pared by 6 bases and J by 3 bases, with 4 bases of the junction left unmatched. The CDR3 loop is CASSPGLAGVYEQYF. The DNA for the CDR3 is TGTGCCAGCAGCCCGGGACTAGCGGGAGTCTACGAGCAGTACTTC.

V gene TRBV29-1 combines with J gene TRBJ2-1, with D perhaps TRBD2 (5 bases). Trimming left V 8 bases short and J 3 bases short, with 14 bases between. The germline V gene encodes CDR1 SQVTM and CDR2 ANQGSEA. The CDR3 covers 13 residues. CDR3 sequence: CSYRGLDYNEQFF. The CDR3 DNA sequence: TGCAGCTACCGAGGGCTAGACTACAATGAGCAGTTCTTC.

On this clonotype itself: This may come from a read error, since a much larger clone is one base off. The V and J genes are TRBV6-6 and TRBJ2-3, with D uncertain. Looked up from germline, CDR1 is MNHNY and CDR2 is SVGAGI (reference sequence). The CDR3 is 9 amino acids. The V gene lost 8 bases and the J gene lost 5 bases, with 2 bases spanning the gap. As DNA, the CDR3 is TGTGCCAGCGAAGATACGCAGTATTTT. This codes for CASEDTQYF.

The chain recombines TRBV28 with TRBJ2-1; the match to TRBD2 covers 12 bases. Germline CDR1 and CDR2: MDHEN and SYDVKM. The CDR3 runs 18 residues. V gave up 2 bases and J gave up 7 bases; unmatched junction bases: 12. The DNA for the CDR3 is TGTGCCAGCAGTTTAACCGCCACGGGAACTAGCGGGAGGAATGAGCAGTTCTTC. Translating it yields CASSLTATGTSGRNEQFF. Full variable domain (remainder filled in from reference TRBV28 and TRBJ2-1): DVKVTQSSRYLVKRTGEKVFLECVQDMDHENMFWYRQDPGLGLRLIYFSYDVKMKEKGDIPEGYSVSREKKERFSLILESASTNQTSMYLCASSLTATGTSGRNEQFFGPGTRLTVL.